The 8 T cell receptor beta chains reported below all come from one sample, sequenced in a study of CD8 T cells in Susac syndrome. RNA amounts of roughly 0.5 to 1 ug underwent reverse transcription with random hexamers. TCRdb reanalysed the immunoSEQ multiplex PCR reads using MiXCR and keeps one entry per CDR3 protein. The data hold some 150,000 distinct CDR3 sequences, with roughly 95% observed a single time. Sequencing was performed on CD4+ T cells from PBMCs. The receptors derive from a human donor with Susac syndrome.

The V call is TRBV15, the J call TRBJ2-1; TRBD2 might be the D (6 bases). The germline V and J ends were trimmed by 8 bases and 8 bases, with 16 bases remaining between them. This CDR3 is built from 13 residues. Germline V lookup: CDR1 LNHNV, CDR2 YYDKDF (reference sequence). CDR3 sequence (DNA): TGTGCCACCCCAGGACGGAGGGTTGATGAGCAGTTCTTC. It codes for CATPGRRVDEQFF.

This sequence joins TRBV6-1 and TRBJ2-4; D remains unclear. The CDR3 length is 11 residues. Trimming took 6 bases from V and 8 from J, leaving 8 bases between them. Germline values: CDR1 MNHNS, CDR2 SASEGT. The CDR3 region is CASRVSDIQYF. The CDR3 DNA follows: TGTGCCAGCAGGGTATCGGACATTCAGTACTTC.

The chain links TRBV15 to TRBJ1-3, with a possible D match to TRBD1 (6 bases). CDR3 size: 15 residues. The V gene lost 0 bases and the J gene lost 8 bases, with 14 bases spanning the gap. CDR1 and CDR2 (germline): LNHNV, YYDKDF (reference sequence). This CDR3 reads CATSRDPAGVDTIYF. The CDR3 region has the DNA TGTGCCACCAGCAGAGATCCGGCAGGGGTAGACACCATATATTTT.

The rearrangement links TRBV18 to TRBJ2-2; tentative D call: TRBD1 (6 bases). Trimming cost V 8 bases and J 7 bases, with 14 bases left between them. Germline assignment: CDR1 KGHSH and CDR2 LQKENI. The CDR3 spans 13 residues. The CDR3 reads CASDPGAGGELFF. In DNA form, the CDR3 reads TGTGCCAGCGATCCAGGGGCTGGCGGGGAGCTGTTTTTT.

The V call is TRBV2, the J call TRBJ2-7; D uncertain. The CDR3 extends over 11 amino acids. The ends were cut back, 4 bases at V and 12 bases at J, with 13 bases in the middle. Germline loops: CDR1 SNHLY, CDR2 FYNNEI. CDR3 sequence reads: CASSAGVSPYF. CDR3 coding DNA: TGTGCCAGCAGTGCTGGAGTATCCCCGTACTTC. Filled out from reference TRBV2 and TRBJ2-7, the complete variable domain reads EPEVTQTPSHQVTQMGQEVILRCVPISNHLYFYWYRQILGQKVEFLVSFYNNEISEKSEIFDDQFSVERPDGSNFTLKIRSTKLEDSAMYFCASSAGVSPYFGPGTRLTVT.

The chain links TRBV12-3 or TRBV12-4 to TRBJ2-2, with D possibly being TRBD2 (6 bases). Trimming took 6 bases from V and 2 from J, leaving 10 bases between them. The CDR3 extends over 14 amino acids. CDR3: CASRAGTNTGELFF. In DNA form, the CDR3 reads TGTGCCAGCAGGGCCGGGACTAACACCGGGGAGCTGTTTTTT.

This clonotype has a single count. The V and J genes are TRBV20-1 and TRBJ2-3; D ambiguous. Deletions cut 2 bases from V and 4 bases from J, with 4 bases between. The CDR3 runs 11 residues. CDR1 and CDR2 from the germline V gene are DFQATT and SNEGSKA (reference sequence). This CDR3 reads CSARLADTQYF. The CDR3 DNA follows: TGCAGTGCTAGATTGGCAGATACGCAGTATTTT.

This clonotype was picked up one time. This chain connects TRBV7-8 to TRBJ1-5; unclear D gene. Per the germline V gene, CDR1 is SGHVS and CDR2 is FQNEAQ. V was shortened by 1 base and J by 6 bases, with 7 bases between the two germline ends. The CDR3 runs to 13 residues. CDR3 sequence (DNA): TGTGCCAGCAGCTTAGGAGGGTTTCAGCCCCAGCATTTT. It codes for CASSLGGFQPQHF.